Here is one T cell receptor beta chain with its context. Its antigen is not known. This sample was taken from a study of post-analysis software for immune sequencing data. About the study: Recorded disease courses covered relapsing-remitting, secondary progressive and progressive-relapsing multiple sclerosis. Some patients had no subtype annotation.

The CDR3 covers 14 residues. The V and J ends lost 1 base and 10 bases respectively, with 13 bases between them. Per germline, CDR1 LGHNA and CDR2 YSLEER. Presence of unique molecular identifiers characterized the TCR beta cDNA libraries. In TCRdb, the PCR reads were re-called with MiXCR into one record per CDR3 protein. Among roughly 800,000 distinct CDR3 sequences listed, approximately 30% were seen once. Regarding the study as a whole: In patients, about 5 TRBV segments were more frequent than in controls, with TRBV5-6, TRBV5-1 and TRBV20-1 among them.

The sample consisted of blood. This rearrangement joins TRBV4-3 to TRBJ1-4; D is uncertain. The receptor comes from a girl aged 10 to 17 with multiple sclerosis. CDR3 nucleotides: TGCGCCAGCAGCCAAGTCGTAAGCTACGGAAAACTGTTTTTT. Amino acids: CASSQVVSYGKLFF.